These 19 T cell receptor beta chains came from one sample sequenced in a study of shared clonotypes between healthy human individuals (TCRdb year 2020). Libraries were constructed by the immunoSEQ multiplex PCR assay. The source is immuneACCESS, and TCRdb retained only in-frame sequences with V and J called. Part of the clones is not carried over; for the studies checked, unresolved V genes explain less than half of this, and the remainder is unexplained. The sample yields over 2 million clones; approximately 94% were counted once. 0.9% to 1.4% of the sample comes from the top ten. CD8 naive samples were obtained by positive selection for CCR7 among CD45RO-negative cells, yielding a CD45RA+CCR7+ population from which TemRA cells were excluded. The specimen sequenced was naive CD8+ T cells sorted from blood. What this sample's cell subset or site label stands for: CD45RA+CCR7+. Receptors were obtained from a man younger than 35 in good health.

This sequence joins TRBV30 and TRBJ2-5; 7 nucleotides align to TRBD1. Germline trimming cut 1 base from V and 5 bases from J; bases unmatched to any gene: 7. CDR1 and CDR2 from the germline V gene are GTSNPN and SVGIG (reference sequence). This CDR3 comprises 14 residues. In DNA, the CDR3 is TGTGCCTGGAGTGAGGGGGCTCCAGGCGAGACCCAGTACTTC. It encodes CAWSEGAPGETQYF.

The rearrangement uses TRBV5-6 and TRBJ2-3, with TRBD2 matching over 11 bases. CDR1 SGHDT and CDR2 YYEEEE come from the germline V gene. This CDR3 spans 17 amino acids. The junction had 11 bases not matched to a gene; V was cut back by 2 bases and J by 6 bases. CDR3 in DNA: TGTGCCAGCAGCTTTCCGACTAGCGGGAAACCCGAGGATACGCAGTATTTT. It encodes CASSFPTSGKPEDTQYF.

The chain combines TRBV7-9 with TRBJ2-7; TRBD1 matches at 12 bases. This CDR3 has 15 residues. The germline V gene has CDR1 SEHNR and CDR2 FQNEAQ (reference sequence). Unmatched junction bases numbered 10, after V lost 4 bases and J lost 9 bases. Here the CDR3 DNA reads TGTGCCAGCAGCTATGCCGGGACAGGGGGCGAAGGGCAGTACTTC. This codes for CASSYAGTGGEGQYF.

J is TRBJ2-7 and V is TRBV6-5; D uncertain. The CDR3 loop spans 13 amino acids. Germline CDR1 reads MNHEY; CDR2 reads SVGAGI. V was trimmed by 6 bases and J by 2 bases, leaving 11 bases between them. The CDR3: CASSAWPAYEQYF. The CDR3, as DNA: TGTGCCAGCAGCGCCTGGCCCGCCTACGAGCAGTACTTC.

The rearrangement joins TRBV7-8 to TRBJ2-7; 8 nucleotides align to TRBD2. J lost 7 bases, V lost 4 bases, and 15 bases had no gene match. Germline V CDR1 and CDR2: SGHVS, FQNEAQ. This CDR3 comprises 16 residues. The CDR3 sequence: CASSWSGASGWDEQYF. As DNA, the CDR3 is TGTGCCAGCAGCTGGAGCGGTGCTAGCGGGTGGGATGAGCAGTACTTC.

The genes are TRBV10-2 and TRBJ1-4; TRBD1 might be the D (6 bases). The length of the CDR3 is 14 residues. V was cut by 4 bases and J by 4 bases, with 10 bases left in between. Germline CDR1 and CDR2: WSHSY and SAAADI. The CDR3 sequence is CASSVTGNNEKLFF. For the CDR3, the DNA is TGCGCCAGCAGTGTTACAGGGAATAATGAAAAACTGTTTTTT.

This sequence joins TRBV4-1 and TRBJ2-5; 10 bases agree with TRBD1. Germline-derived CDR1 and CDR2 are MGHRA and YSYEKL. V was pared by 4 bases and J by 3 bases, with 8 bases of the junction left unmatched. This CDR3 region has 16 residues. The CDR3: CASSLSPGTGEETQYF. CDR3 DNA sequence: TGCGCCAGCAGCCTCTCCCCCGGGACAGGGGAAGAGACCCAGTACTTC.

The chain couples TRBV7-6 to TRBJ2-7; no clear D gene. Germline V gene data show CDR1 as SGHVS and CDR2 as FNYEAQ. This CDR3 is 13 amino acids long. V was shortened by 5 bases and J by 0 bases, with 8 bases between the two germline ends. This CDR3 is CASSLMSSYEQYF. The DNA of the CDR3 is TGTGCCAGCAGCCTAATGAGCTCCTACGAGCAGTACTTC. The full variable domain, its missing parts supplied by reference TRBV7-6 and TRBJ2-7, is GAGVSQSPRYKVTKRGQDVALRCDPISGHVSLYWYRQALGQGPEFLTYFNYEAQQDKSGLPNDRFSAERPEGSISTLTIQRTEQRDSAMYRCASSLMSSYEQYFGPGTRLTVT.

The rearrangement links TRBV2 to TRBJ1-3; unclear D gene. Germline lookup yields CDR1 SNHLY and CDR2 FYNNEI. The V gene lost 7 bases and the J gene lost 0 bases, with 10 bases spanning the gap. This CDR3 is 14 amino acids long. This CDR3 is CASINTVSGNTIYF. The CDR3 DNA is TGTGCCAGCATCAACACCGTCTCTGGAAACACCATATATTTT.

The J gene is TRBJ2-1, the V gene TRBV29-1; 11 bases match TRBD1. Germline values: CDR1 SQVTM, CDR2 ANQGSEA. J was trimmed by 8 bases and V by 2 bases; bases with no gene match: 11. The CDR3 contains 16 residues. As DNA, the CDR3 is TGCAGCGTTGAAAGTGATGGGACAGGGGGGACGGATGAGCAGTTCTTC. It specifies CSVESDGTGGTDEQFF.

Details on this clone: The sample holds other DNA sequences that translate to the same CDR3. The rearrangement links TRBV9 to TRBJ1-5; D gene uncertain. Germline V gives CDR1 SGDLS, CDR2 YYNGEE. Trimming stripped 0 bases from V and 0 bases from J, with 7 bases between. This CDR3 is built from 15 residues. Written as DNA, the CDR3 is TGTGCCAGCAGCGTAGACGGCGATAGCAATCAGCCCCAGCATTTT. It is translated as CASSVDGDSNQPQHF.

The rearrangement links TRBV7-9 to TRBJ1-1; D is perhaps TRBD1 (5 bases). In germline, CDR1 is SEHNR, CDR2 FQNEAQ (reference sequence). The CDR3 is 15 residues long. Trimming cost V 3 bases and J 1 base, with 12 bases left between them. The CDR3 is CASSFPAGTNTEAFF. The CDR3 DNA reads as TGTGCCAGCAGCTTTCCTGCGGGGACGAACACTGAAGCTTTCTTT. Variable domain in full (rest from reference TRBV7-9 and TRBJ1-1): DTGVSQNPRHKITKRGQNVTFRCDPISEHNRLYWYRQTLGQGPEFLTYFQNEAQLEKSRLLSDRFSAERPKGSFSTLEIQRTEQGDSAMYLCASSFPAGTNTEAFFGQGTRLTVV.

The CDR3 sequence is CASSLSGQGGNQPQHF. The CDR3 nucleotides read TGTGCCAGCAGTTTATCGGGACAGGGGGGAAATCAGCCCCAGCATTTT. The chain joins TRBV27 to TRBJ1-5; TRBD1 agrees at 11 bases. The germline V gene has CDR1 MNHEY and CDR2 SMNVEV (reference sequence). The CDR3 consists of 16 residues. Unmatched junction bases numbered 2, after V lost 0 bases and J lost 4 bases.

V gene TRBV12-5 combines with J gene TRBJ1-3, with 7 bases fitting TRBD1. The V and J ends lost 4 bases and 6 bases, in that order; junction bases with no gene match: 12. Germline lookup yields CDR1 LGHNT and CDR2 FRNRAP. The CDR3 has 16 amino acids. The CDR3 nucleotides are TGTGCTAGTGGTTCTTATCTCGGGACAGAGGTAAACACCATATATTTT. Its translation: CASGSYLGTEVNTIYF.

This chain uses TRBV10-2 with TRBJ1-2; 7 bases agree with TRBD1. CDR3 length: 14 amino acids. Looked up from germline, CDR1 is WSHSY and CDR2 is SAAADI. V lost 7 bases, J lost 6 bases, and 11 bases stayed unmatched. The CDR3 spells CASTPPGQTNGYTF. CDR3 nucleotides: TGCGCCAGCACCCCTCCGGGACAGACGAATGGCTACACCTTC.

This rearrangement joins TRBV7-6 to TRBJ2-7, with 7 bases aligning to TRBD2. This CDR3 comprises 13 residues. Germline CDR1 reads SGHVS; CDR2 reads FNYEAQ. V trimming: 8 bases; J trimming: 5 bases; junction bases outside the gene matches: 9. In DNA, the CDR3 is TGTGCCAGCTCTGGGGCTAGCGGCGACGAGCAGTACTTC. This encodes CASSGASGDEQYF.

The chain has TRBV4-2 and TRBJ1-1; D possibly corresponds to TRBD1 (6 bases). The V and J ends lost 5 bases and 5 bases respectively, with 12 bases between them. The CDR3 spans 13 residues. Germline-derived CDR1 and CDR2 are LGHNA and YNFKEQ. The CDR3 region has the DNA TGTGCCAGCAGCTTAGGGGGACGAACTGAAGCTTTCTTT. It codes for CASSLGGRTEAFF.

A single count supports this clone. This chain links TRBV7-9 with TRBJ2-5; the D gene is possibly TRBD2 (6 bases). This CDR3 comprises 12 residues. Trimming removed 5 bases at V and 5 bases at J, with 9 bases between. Germline V lookup: CDR1 SEHNR, CDR2 FQNEAQ (reference sequence). CDR3 sequence: CASSAGLETQYF. The CDR3 region has the DNA TGTGCCAGCAGCGCGGGGTTGGAGACCCAGTACTTC.

This clone was seen a single time. The rearrangement joins TRBV28 to TRBJ2-3, with 7 positions matching TRBD1. With V trimmed by 7 bases and J by 0 bases, 4 bases remained unmatched. The germline V gene has CDR1 MDHEN and CDR2 SYDVKM. The CDR3 contains 14 residues. CDR3 sequence: CASIQTGSTDTQYF. The DNA of the CDR3 is TGTGCCAGCATTCAGACAGGGAGCACAGATACGCAGTATTTT.